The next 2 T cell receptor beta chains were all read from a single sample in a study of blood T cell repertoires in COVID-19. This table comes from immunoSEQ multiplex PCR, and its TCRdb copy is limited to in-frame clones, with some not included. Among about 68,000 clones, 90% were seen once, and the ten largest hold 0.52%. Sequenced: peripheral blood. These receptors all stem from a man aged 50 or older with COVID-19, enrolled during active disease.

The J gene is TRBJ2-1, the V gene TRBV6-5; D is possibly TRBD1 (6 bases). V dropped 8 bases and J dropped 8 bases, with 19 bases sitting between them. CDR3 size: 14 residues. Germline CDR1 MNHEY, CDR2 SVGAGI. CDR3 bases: TGTGCCAGCGGCCGGGACACCGAGGTCGATGAGCAGTTCTTC. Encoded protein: CASGRDTEVDEQFF.

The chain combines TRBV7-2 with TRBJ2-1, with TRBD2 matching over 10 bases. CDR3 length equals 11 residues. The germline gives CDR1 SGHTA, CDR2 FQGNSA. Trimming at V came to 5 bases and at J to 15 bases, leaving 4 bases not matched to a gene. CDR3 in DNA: TGTGCCAGCAGCGCAACTAGCGGGGCGTTCTTC. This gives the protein CASSATSGAFF.